This TCR beta chain emerged from a study of CD8 T cells in Susac syndrome (dated by TCRdb to the late 2010s). With respect to the entire study: Whether CD8+ T cell activation and differentiation in Susac syndrome was antigen driven was tested using repertoire sequencing.

High-throughput TCR beta sequencing profiled peripheral blood CD8+ and CD4+ T cells from healthy donors, Susac syndrome patients and multiple sclerosis patients. The healthy donors served as controls matched for age and sex. Bulk CD8+ and CD4+ T cells were purified magnetically by negative isolation, whereas CD8+ TEMRA cells were enriched by FACS. Blood was drawn into EDTA tubes, processed within 24 hours, and PBMCs were isolated by density gradient centrifugation. PBMCs intended for TCR sequencing were cryopreserved in liquid nitrogen and were subsequently thawed in a 37 degrees C water bath. Purity of sorted or isolated CD4+, CD8+ and CD8+ TEMRA cells was at least 90%. For this clonotype: The antigen it binds to is not known. No quality values exist for individual bases; no much larger clone is one base distant.

Overall results and qualifications from the work: The study acknowledged that relatively few individuals were included in the TCR sequencing and HLA analysis.

RNA was extracted with the RNeasy kit and about 0.5 to 1 ug was reverse transcribed using random hexamers. The immunoSEQ multiplex PCR assay, which covers 54 Vbeta and 13 Jbeta segments, was used to amplify TCR beta CDR3 regions. PCR amplification bias was corrected by using a synthetic template baseline for primer optimization and computational correction. As for the original processing: Reads were annotated to V, D and J genes according to IMGT and were analyzed with immunoSEQ Analyzer, with only productive sequences retained. To calculate clonality, Shannon entropy was normalized by log2 of the number of productive unique sequences and then subtracted from one. Public and private clones were assessed among the 100 most prevalent clones of each patient and control. Susac-specific clones were defined as absent from healthy and MS cohorts, approximately 1,000 published viral clones and other ImmuneACCESS disease sequences. TCRdb ran its own pipeline on the public reads, namely fastp trimming at Q25 and MiXCR clone calling, and kept in-frame beta chains. Rows are combined by CDR3 protein, so each entry shows the most common genes and DNA. The V and J calls were determined by TCRdb, not by the authors. In all, the sample holds around 200,000 distinct CDR3 sequences, and 90% to 95% of those were seen once. Approximately 0.1% of the sample goes to the ten largest clones.

The clonotype was recovered from a human donor in good health. The material sequenced was CD4+ T cells from PBMCs.

Read as DNA, the sequence is TGCAGTGCTGAGCGGGGCACAGATACGCAGTATTTT. The translation is CSAERGTDTQYF. The V and J genes are TRBV20-1 and TRBJ2-3; perhaps TRBD2 is the D gene, with 6 bases matching. From a lookup of the germline V gene (reference sequence), CDR1 and CDR2 are DFQATT and SNEGSKA. V is clipped by 5 bases and J by 1 base, and the sequence between their germline boundaries is 7 bases long. The CDR3 covers 12 residues, taking in both the cysteine and the phenylalanine. Only CDR3 DNA remains: 36 bases, in frame from the first base.